This T cell receptor beta chain was recovered during a study of T cells in Graves' hyperthyroidism and ophthalmopathy. The wider study: Initial diagnosis, before any treatment, was when peripheral blood was collected.

This clonotype was detected ten times or more. This CDR3 comprises 14 residues. Germline CDR1 is DFQATT and CDR2 is SNEGSKA (reference sequence). The V gene lost 6 bases and the J gene lost 9 bases, with 23 bases spanning the gap. Authors of the study amplified TCR beta CDR3 regions from RNA transcripts. First-round RT-PCR of the TCR CDR3 relied on the HTBI primer set. TCRdb itself ran the multiplex PCR reads through MiXCR, one entry per CDR3 protein. In the table there are some 510,000 distinct CDR3 sequences, around 21% of which are singletons. Not enrolled were patients with uncontrolled infection, other autoimmune disease, pregnancy or lactation.

The chain links TRBV20-1 to TRBJ2-5; D assignment may be TRBD1 or TRBD2 (5 bases each). The sequence derives from a man between 18 and 29 years old with Graves' hyperthyroidism. Sequenced: blood. CDR3 sequence reads: CSAKLTASRAAQYF. DNA for the CDR3: TGCAGTGCAAAGCTGACAGCTTCAAGAGCGGCCCAGTACTTC.